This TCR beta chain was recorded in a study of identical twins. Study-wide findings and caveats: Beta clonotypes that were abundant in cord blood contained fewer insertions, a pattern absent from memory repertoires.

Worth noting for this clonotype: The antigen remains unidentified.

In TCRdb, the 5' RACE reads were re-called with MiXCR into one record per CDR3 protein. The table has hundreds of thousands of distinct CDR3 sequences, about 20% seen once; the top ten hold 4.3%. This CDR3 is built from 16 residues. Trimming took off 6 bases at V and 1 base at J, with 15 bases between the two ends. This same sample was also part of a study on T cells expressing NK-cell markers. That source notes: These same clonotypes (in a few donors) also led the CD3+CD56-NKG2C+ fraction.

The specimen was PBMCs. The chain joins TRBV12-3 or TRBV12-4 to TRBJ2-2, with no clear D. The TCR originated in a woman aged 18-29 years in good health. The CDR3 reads CASRGRQTQNTGELFF. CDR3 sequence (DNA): TGTGCCAGCAGGGGTCGACAAACCCAGAACACCGGGGAGCTGTTTTTT.